This T cell receptor beta chain was sequenced during a study of blood T cell repertoires in COVID-19. Overall study: The cDNA or gDNA used as material had been derived from T cells, B-cell-depleted T cells, or PBMCs.

Here immunoSEQ multiplex PCR was the method, and the copy in TCRdb shows in-frame clones only, minus some. The repertoire consists of hundreds of thousands of clones, with approximately 84% occurring once and the leading ten covering around 4.5%. The CDR3 has 16 residues. Per germline, CDR1 DFQATT and CDR2 SNEGSKA (reference sequence). V lost 3 bases and J lost 0; bases outside the gene matches: 11. This TCR derives from a man over 45 with acute or convalescent COVID-19. This chain connects TRBV20-1 to TRBJ2-7; 7 bases agree with TRBD2. The source material was peripheral blood. The CDR3 loop reads CSASPNAGVASYEQYF. The CDR3 DNA follows: TGCAGTGCTAGTCCGAATGCGGGGGTGGCCTCCTACGAGCAGTACTTC.